Presented here are 24 T cell receptor beta chains from one specimen sequenced in a study of blood T cell repertoires in COVID-19. Here immunoSEQ multiplex PCR was the method, and the copy in TCRdb shows in-frame clones only, minus some. The sample lists roughly 250,000 clones, 70% to 90% occurring once. The sequencing sample was made of peripheral blood. These receptors originate from a woman in her 40s with acute or convalescent COVID-19.

This clone has a single count. This chain links TRBV3-1 (or the pseudogene TRBV3-2) with TRBJ1-3; D is undetermined. The CDR3 covers 15 residues. CDR1 is LGHDT, CDR2 YNNKEL, per germline (reference sequence). Trimming removed 1 base at V and 3 bases at J, with 10 bases between. The CDR3: CASSQGYHVGNTIYF. The CDR3 DNA reads as TGTGCCAGCAGCCAAGGCTACCACGTTGGAAACACCATATATTTT.

This clone was recorded once. The CDR3 region has the DNA TGTGCCAGCTCACGAACGGAGAACTATGGCTACACCTTC. This translates into CASSRTENYGYTF. This chain links TRBV18 with TRBJ1-2; D remains unclear. V dropped 4 bases and J dropped 2 bases, with 8 bases sitting between them. This CDR3 has 13 amino acids. Per germline, CDR1 KGHSH and CDR2 LQKENI.

This sequence joins TRBV5-8 and TRBJ1-1; 7 nucleotides align to TRBD1. The CDR3 has 13 amino acids. Trimming at V came to 2 bases and at J to 8 bases, leaving 6 bases not matched to a gene. The germline gives CDR1 SGHTS, CDR2 YDEGEE. The CDR3 bases are TGTGCCAGCAGCTTAGGAGGGGGCCTAGAAGCTTTCTTT. Amino acid sequence: CASSLGGGLEAFF.

The chain is built from TRBV4-1 and TRBJ1-4; no definite D call. V dropped 2 bases and J dropped 8 bases, with 12 bases sitting between them. The CDR3 is 14 residues long. Germline V gene data show CDR1 as MGHRA and CDR2 as YSYEKL. CDR3 sequence (DNA): TGCGCCAGCAGCCAAAGGTCTATACAGGAAAAACTGTTTTTT. Amino acids: CASSQRSIQEKLFF.

The rearrangement joins TRBV30 to TRBJ1-2; 9 nucleotides match TRBD1. Germline V lookup: CDR1 GTSNPN, CDR2 SVGIG (reference sequence). The CDR3 spans 15 residues. V dropped 4 bases and J dropped 8; count of bases not matched to a gene: 14. CDR3 protein: CAWTSIGTGYGGYTF. The CDR3, as DNA: TGTGCCTGGACCTCCATCGGGACAGGGTACGGCGGCTACACCTTC.

The chain couples TRBV7-9 to TRBJ2-1; D is perhaps TRBD2 (6 bases). The CDR3 extends over 15 amino acids. V was shortened by 0 bases and J by 2 bases, with 8 bases between the two germline ends. Germline V gene sequence: CDR1 SEHNR, CDR2 FQNEAQ (reference sequence). In nucleotides, the CDR3 is TGTGCCAGCAGCTTAGCGCGGGACCCCTACAATGAGCAGTTCTTC. This translates into CASSLARDPYNEQFF.

The V call is TRBV12-5, the J call TRBJ2-2; maybe TRBD1 (5 bases). CDR3 size: 14 residues. Germline CDR1 LGHNT, CDR2 FRNRAP. With 5 bases removed from V and 3 bases from J, the gap between germline ends came to 10 bases. Here the CDR3 DNA reads TGTGCTAGTGGTACTCCAGGGTACACCGGGGAGCTGTTTTTT. Its protein is CASGTPGYTGELFF.

The chain recombines TRBV7-2 with TRBJ2-3; 12 bases map to TRBD2. CDR3 length: 16 amino acids. V trimming: 1 base; J trimming: 5 bases; junction bases outside the gene matches: 4. Germline-derived CDR1 and CDR2 are SGHTA and FQGNSA. The CDR3 sequence is CASSLELAGGQDTQYF. The CDR3 coding sequence is TGTGCCAGCAGCTTAGAACTAGCGGGGGGTCAAGATACGCAGTATTTT.

This clone is a singleton in its sample. V usage is TRBV9 and J usage is TRBJ2-5; 10 nucleotides line up with TRBD1. V lost 5 bases, J lost 4 bases, and 5 bases stayed unmatched. The CDR3 has 14 amino acids. The germline V gene encodes CDR1 SGDLS and CDR2 YYNGEE. In nucleotides, the CDR3 is TGTGCCAGCAGTCCGACAGGGGGCGCAGAGACCCAGTACTTC. It is translated as CASSPTGGAETQYF.

This clone was seen a single time. V is TRBV7-3 and J is TRBJ2-1, with D tentatively TRBD2 (6 bases). The germline gives CDR1 SGHTA, CDR2 FQGTGA. V gave up 2 bases and J gave up 9 bases, with 8 bases separating them. This CDR3 has 12 amino acids. The CDR3 region is CASSLQGGEQFF. The DNA of the CDR3 is TGTGCCAGCAGCTTACAGGGAGGTGAGCAGTTCTTC. Full variable domain (rest looked up from reference TRBV7-3 and TRBJ2-1): GAGVSQTPSNKVTEKGKYVELRCDPISGHTALYWYRQSLGQGPEFLIYFQGTGAADDSGLPNDRFFAVRPEGSVSTLKIQRTERGDSAVYLCASSLQGGEQFFGPGTRLTVL.

The chain joins TRBV19 to TRBJ2-2; possibly TRBD2 for D (6 bases). Looked up from germline, CDR1 is LNHDA and CDR2 is SQIVND (reference sequence). Trimming shortened V by 9 bases and J by 6 bases, and 23 bases separated the two germline ends. CDR3 length: 16 amino acids. CDR3 sequence (DNA): TGTGCCAGCAGTGTGGGGTTCCTCACGGGGGCCGGGGAGCTGTTTTTT. Protein sequence: CASSVGFLTGAGELFF.

With respect to this clone: The junction departs from the called germline gene at one end, perhaps through a read error. The chain is built from TRBV15 and TRBJ1-1, with 7 nucleotides matching TRBD1. The CDR3 sequence is 20 residues long. Germline CDR1 reads LNHNV; CDR2 reads YYDKDF (reference sequence). DNA of the CDR3: TGTGCCACCAGCGGAGACGTAGGGGGCGCCAGGGAGCGATTTGGCACTGAAGCTTTCTTT. This codes for CATSGDVGGARERFGTEAFF.

About this clone itself: The junction departs from germline at one end; a sequencing error may be responsible. The rearrangement uses TRBV2 and TRBJ1-2, with D possibly being TRBD1 (5 bases). This CDR3 comprises 13 residues. Per germline, CDR1 SNHLY and CDR2 FYNNEI. CDR3 bases: TGTGCCAGCAGCGAAGGACAAGCCTATGGCTACACCTTC. Translated, it gives CASSEGQAYGYTF.

This clone appeared a few times. The V call is TRBV7-3, the J call TRBJ1-2, with 7 positions matching TRBD1. This CDR3 comprises 14 residues. With V trimmed by 2 bases and J by 5 bases, 5 bases remained unmatched. Germline V CDR1 and CDR2: SGHTA, FQGTGA. CDR3 protein: CASSLSGQTYGYTF. CDR3 coding DNA: TGTGCCAGCAGCTTATCGGGACAGACATATGGCTACACCTTC. Drawing the rest from reference TRBV7-3 and TRBJ1-2, the complete variable domain is GAGVSQTPSNKVTEKGKYVELRCDPISGHTALYWYRQSLGQGPEFLIYFQGTGAADDSGLPNDRFFAVRPEGSVSTLKIQRTERGDSAVYLCASSLSGQTYGYTFGSGTRLTVV.

The V call is TRBV5-3, the J call TRBJ1-6; D is perhaps TRBD1 (5 bases). TRBV5-3 is given ORF status, its function remaining uncertain. V dropped 9 bases and J dropped 7 bases, with 14 bases sitting between them. The CDR3 consists of 13 residues. This chain's CDR3 is CATRGYWNSPLHF. Written as DNA, the CDR3 is TGTGCCACCCGGGGGTATTGGAATTCACCCCTCCACTTT.

This clone came up a few times. This specimen includes other DNA sequences encoding the same CDR3. V gene TRBV5-1 combines with J gene TRBJ1-1, with TRBD1 matching 7 bases. This CDR3 is 14 amino acids long. Germline trimming cut 0 bases from V and 4 bases from J; bases unmatched to any gene: 3. Germline assignment: CDR1 SGHRS and CDR2 YFSETQ. The CDR3 reads CASSLDRQGTEAFF. In DNA, the CDR3 is TGCGCCAGCAGCTTGGACCGACAGGGCACTGAAGCTTTCTTT.

The CDR3 loop is CASSKEAYSTDTQYF. The CDR3 coding sequence is TGCGCCAGCAGCAAGGAGGCATATAGCACAGATACGCAGTATTTT. V is TRBV5-1 and J is TRBJ2-3; tentatively, D is TRBD2 (5 bases). The germline gives CDR1 SGHRS, CDR2 YFSETQ. The CDR3 spans 15 residues. Trimming pared 4 bases from V and 0 bases from J, leaving 12 bases between.

The chain links TRBV29-1 to TRBJ2-6; tentative D call: TRBD1 (6 bases). Trimming shortened V by 3 bases and J by 2 bases, and 8 bases separated the two germline ends. From germline, CDR1 is SQVTM and CDR2 ANQGSEA. This CDR3 is built from 14 residues. This CDR3 is CSVERGTGANVLTF. CDR3 coding DNA: TGCAGCGTTGAGAGGGGGACTGGGGCCAACGTCCTGACTTTC.

The rearrangement links TRBV11-2 to TRBJ1-4; D possibly corresponds to TRBD1 (5 bases). The CDR3 has 15 amino acids. Germline loops: CDR1 SGHAT, CDR2 FQNNGV. V dropped 5 bases and J dropped 7 bases, with 17 bases sitting between them. CDR3 bases: TGTGCCAGCAGCGACCTCGGAGTCGGGGGTGAAAAACTGTTTTTT. Protein: CASSDLGVGGEKLFF. Variable domain in full (rest from reference TRBV11-2 and TRBJ1-4): EAGVAQSPRYKIIEKRQSVAFWCNPISGHATLYWYQQILGQGPKLLIQFQNNGVVDDSQLPKDRFSAERLKGVDSTLKIQPAKLEDSAVYLCASSDLGVGGEKLFFGSGTQLSVL.

The chain links TRBV5-1 to TRBJ2-3; a possible D gene is TRBD2 (6 bases). Germline V lookup: CDR1 SGHRS, CDR2 YFSETQ. The CDR3 has 12 residues. V lost 4 bases to trimming and J lost 10 bases, with 13 bases between them. The CDR3 sequence: CASSNSGLAQYF. For the CDR3, the DNA is TGCGCCAGCAGCAATAGCGGATTGGCGCAGTATTTT.

V gene TRBV30 combines with J gene TRBJ1-6; no clear D gene. The V end was cut by 0 bases, the J end by 3 bases, with 15 bases between. Germline assignment: CDR1 GTSNPN and CDR2 SVGIG (reference sequence). CDR3 size: 17 residues. The CDR3 DNA reads TGTGCCTGGAGTGTACTCGGGAAGGAATTCTATAATTCACCCCTCCACTTT. It specifies CAWSVLGKEFYNSPLHF.

The chain couples TRBV15 to TRBJ1-5; no clear D gene. The CDR3 sequence is 16 residues long. The V end was cut by 1 base, the J end by 0 bases, with 10 bases between. Germline CDR1 is LNHNV and CDR2 is YYDKDF (reference sequence). This chain's CDR3 is CATSRVLRSSNQPQHF. The CDR3, as DNA: TGTGCCACCAGCAGAGTCCTCAGAAGTAGCAATCAGCCCCAGCATTTT.

J is TRBJ1-1 and V is TRBV9; D is unclear. Trimming removed 1 base from V and 1 base from J, with 5 bases in between. CDR1 and CDR2 (germline): SGDLS, YYNGEE. This CDR3 region has 13 residues. CDR3 amino acids: CASSVLSNTEAFF. The CDR3, as DNA: TGTGCCAGCAGCGTACTCTCGAACACTGAAGCTTTCTTT.

This clone was counted once. The CDR3, as DNA: TGTGCCAGCTCACCCACTCAGGGAAGGGCTGGAAACACCATATATTTT. Translating gives CASSPTQGRAGNTIYF. The chain couples TRBV18 to TRBJ1-3; tentative D call: TRBD1 (5 bases). Germline V gene sequence: CDR1 KGHSH, CDR2 LQKENI. The CDR3 totals 16 residues. V was pared by 3 bases and J by 2 bases, with 14 bases between.